One and the same sample provided the 22 T cell receptor beta chains below, sequenced in a study of vaccination effects on CD4 cells after COVID-19. Some clones are missing from TCRdb's copy, which holds only in-frame ones; the method was immunoSEQ multiplex PCR. The table records roughly 30,000 clones, over 65% of them present only once. Expansion of antigen-specific CD4+ T cells with viral peptide pools was carried out by the ViraFEST assay before sequencing. Cultured cells yielded isolated CD4+ T cells after nine to ten days. Participants completed two doses of the BNT162b2 or mRNA-1273 vaccine. These receptors' antigens are unknown. The material was CD4+ T cells from PBMCs cultured with HCoV-NL63 spike peptides, obtained after COVID-19 vaccination. These receptors originate from a human donor who received a COVID-19 vaccine.

This chain joins TRBV23-1 and TRBJ2-7; 10 nucleotides match TRBD2. TRBV23-1 is an open reading frame whose function is uncertain. The CDR3 totals 18 residues. V trimming: 0 bases; J trimming: 0 bases; junction bases outside the gene matches: 8. Here the CDR3 DNA reads TGCGCCAGCAGTCAATCTTTGGCGGCTAGCGGGAGCTCCTACGAGCAGTACTTC. Translating it yields CASSQSLAASGSSYEQYF.

This chain uses TRBV3-1 (or the pseudogene TRBV3-2) with TRBJ1-1; 8 bases are a match to TRBD1. Looked up from germline, CDR1 is LGHDT and CDR2 is YNNKEL (reference sequence). J lost 3 bases, V lost 0 bases, and 6 bases had no gene match. The CDR3 loop spans 16 amino acids. CDR3 in amino acids: CASSQEMTGVDTEAFF. In DNA, the CDR3 is TGTGCCAGCAGCCAAGAAATGACAGGGGTGGACACTGAAGCTTTCTTT.

CDR3 sequence reads: CASSYEGASSEAFF. CDR3 nucleotides: TGTGCCAGCAGTTACGAGGGGGCGAGCTCTGAAGCTTTCTTT. This chain links TRBV6-5 with TRBJ1-1; TRBD1 matches 7 bases. Germline lookup yields CDR1 MNHEY and CDR2 SVGAGI. This CDR3 contains 14 residues. The ends lost 2 bases at V and 6 bases at J; junction bases unmatched: 6.

The chain uses TRBV6-1 and TRBJ1-1; no clear D. The germline V and J ends were trimmed by 0 bases and 9 bases, with 17 bases remaining between them. Germline V lookup: CDR1 MNHNS, CDR2 SASEGT. This CDR3 has 15 amino acids. CDR3 protein: CASSEAQTATEKAFF. Written as DNA, the CDR3 is TGTGCCAGCAGTGAAGCTCAAACGGCAACTGAAAAAGCTTTCTTT.

The chain uses TRBV7-2 and TRBJ1-5, with 7 bases fitting TRBD1. Germline V gives CDR1 SGHTA, CDR2 FQGNSA. There are 16 residues in the CDR3. The J segment lost 2 bases and the V segment lost 5 bases, leaving 9 bases of the junction unmatched. The CDR3 bases are TGTGCCAGCAGCAGACAGGGACGATTCGGCAATCAGCCCCAGCATTTT. Translation: CASSRQGRFGNQPQHF.

The rearrangement joins TRBV19 to TRBJ1-2; 10 bases match TRBD1. V shed 11 bases and J 7 bases; nucleotides not matched to a gene: 10. Germline CDR1 and CDR2: LNHDA and SQIVND (reference sequence). This CDR3 contains 13 residues. The CDR3 coding sequence is TGTGCCTCCTTCCGACAGGGGGCGTTTGGCTACACCTTC. Its translation: CASFRQGAFGYTF.

This clone was seen a single time. The chain carries TRBV6-4 and TRBJ2-3; 7 positions match TRBD1. Per germline, CDR1 MRHNA and CDR2 SNTAGT. This CDR3 has 14 amino acids. Unmatched junction bases numbered 2, after V lost 3 bases and J lost 2 bases. CDR3 DNA: TGTGCCAGCAGTGAACAGGGGACCACAGATACGCAGTATTTT. This sequence encodes CASSEQGTTDTQYF.

The chain joins TRBV6-5 to TRBJ2-7; 7 nucleotides align to TRBD1. The junction had 3 bases not matched to a gene; V was cut back by 3 bases and J by 1 base. The CDR3 sequence is 14 residues long. Germline V CDR1 and CDR2: MNHEY, SVGAGI. CDR3 loop: CASSYPGQSYEQYF. CDR3 bases: TGTGCCAGCAGTTATCCGGGACAGTCCTACGAGCAGTACTTC.

This rearrangement joins TRBV3-1 (or the pseudogene TRBV3-2) to TRBJ1-1, with D possibly TRBD1 on 5 matching bases. CDR3 length: 12 amino acids. Germline V CDR1 and CDR2: LGHDT, YNNKEL (reference sequence). Trimming removed 4 bases at V and 8 bases at J, with 11 bases between. In nucleotides, the CDR3 is TGTGCCAGCAGCCCTGACAGAGCCGAAGCTTTCTTT. Protein product: CASSPDRAEAFF.

This chain joins TRBV4-1 and TRBJ2-1, with TRBD2 matching over 12 bases. Trimming at V came to 6 bases and at J to 0 bases, leaving 15 bases not matched to a gene. There are 20 residues in the CDR3. Per germline, CDR1 MGHRA and CDR2 YSYEKL. The CDR3 loop is CASRQGPWTSGTSSYNEQFF. The CDR3 nucleotides are TGCGCCAGCAGACAGGGACCCTGGACTAGCGGGACCAGCTCCTACAATGAGCAGTTCTTC.

The rearrangement links TRBV20-1 to TRBJ1-5; D uncertain. The CDR3 runs 12 residues. CDR1 and CDR2 (germline): DFQATT, SNEGSKA (reference sequence). V lost 3 bases to trimming and J lost 3 bases, with 6 bases between them. The CDR3 DNA is TGCAGTGCTAGTGACAACAATCAGCCCCAGCATTTT. It codes for CSASDNNQPQHF.

This chain uses TRBV18 with TRBJ1-5, with TRBD1 as a possible D gene (5 bases). This CDR3 region has 14 residues. Germline V gives CDR1 KGHSH, CDR2 LQKENI. Trimming took 3 bases from V and 5 from J, leaving 11 bases between them. CDR3 nucleotide sequence: TGTGCCAGCTCACCGCTTCAGGGCGATCAGCCCCAGCATTTT. Protein: CASSPLQGDQPQHF.

This chain connects TRBV18 to TRBJ1-3, with a possible D match to TRBD1 (5 bases). CDR1 is KGHSH and CDR2 is LQKENI in the germline V gene. CDR3 length: 17 amino acids. With 0 bases removed from V and 4 bases from J, the gap between germline ends came to 16 bases. The CDR3, as DNA: TGTGCCAGCTCACCACCAGGTCGAGGGGTAACGGGAAACACCATATATTTT. It yields the protein CASSPPGRGVTGNTIYF.

CDR3 sequence: CASSPREMNEQYF. The CDR3 DNA follows: TGTGCCAGCTCACCAAGGGAAATGAACGAGCAGTACTTC. The genes are TRBV18 and TRBJ2-7; no firm D call. Per the germline V gene, CDR1 is KGHSH and CDR2 is LQKENI. The CDR3 runs 13 residues. Trimming pared 2 bases from V and 5 bases from J, leaving 10 bases between.

This chain uses TRBV13 with TRBJ1-2, with 9 bases aligning to TRBD1. Germline-derived CDR1 and CDR2 are PRHDT and FYEKMQ (reference sequence). Trimming took 3 bases from V and 5 from J; bases not matched to a gene: 7. The CDR3 covers 15 residues. CDR3 amino acids: CASSLTGGTGYGYTF. The CDR3 DNA follows: TGTGCCAGCAGCTTGACAGGGGGGACGGGGTATGGCTACACCTTC.

This clone showed up just a few times. The genes are TRBV7-2 and TRBJ2-7, with a weak D call TRBD1 (6 bases). The germline CDR1 and CDR2 sequences are SGHTA and FQGNSA. Trimming removed 4 bases from V and 1 base from J, with 8 bases in between. The CDR3 sequence is 13 residues long. This CDR3 reads CASSSQGSYEQYF. The CDR3 coding sequence is TGTGCCAGCAGCTCCCAGGGGTCCTACGAGCAGTACTTC.

The chain joins TRBV3-1 (or the pseudogene TRBV3-2) to TRBJ1-4, with a weak D call TRBD1 (5 bases). The V gene's germline CDR1 is LGHDT and CDR2 YNNKEL (reference sequence). The CDR3 sequence is 14 residues long. The V end was cut by 2 bases, the J end by 6 bases, with 10 bases between. In nucleotides, the CDR3 is TGTGCCAGCAGCCAATGGCAGGGAGATGAAAAACTGTTTTTT. Encoded protein: CASSQWQGDEKLFF.

This chain links TRBV10-3 with TRBJ1-4, with a possible D match to TRBD1 (5 bases). The germline CDR1 and CDR2 sequences are ENHRY and SYGVKD. The CDR3 is made up of 11 amino acids. V was clipped by 7 bases and J by 5 bases, with 5 bases between them. CDR3 coding DNA: TGTGCCATCAAGGGGAATGAAAAACTGTTTTTT. As protein: CAIKGNEKLFF.

This clone was seen once. The CDR3 coding sequence is TGTGCCAGCAGCCAAGATAAGCAGGGCAATCAGCCCCAGCATTTT. Translating gives CASSQDKQGNQPQHF. The rearrangement uses TRBV4-2 and TRBJ1-5; D remains ambiguous. Trimming removed 0 bases from V and 2 bases from J, with 8 bases in between. The germline V gene encodes CDR1 LGHNA and CDR2 YNFKEQ. The CDR3 runs 15 residues.

The V and J genes are TRBV19 and TRBJ2-2, with 11 bases matching TRBD2. Germline loops: CDR1 LNHDA, CDR2 SQIVND (reference sequence). The V and J ends lost 1 base and 0 bases, in that order; junction bases with no gene match: 4. The CDR3 is made up of 18 amino acids. Here the CDR3 reads CASSIVVAGGPNTGELFF. The CDR3 nucleotides read TGTGCCAGTAGTATAGTAGTAGCGGGAGGGCCGAACACCGGGGAGCTGTTTTTT.

This clone is medium-sized. The V call is TRBV3-1 (or the pseudogene TRBV3-2), the J call TRBJ2-7; D uncertain. The CDR3 runs to 15 residues. Trimming stripped 1 base from V and 2 bases from J, with 12 bases between. Germline lookup yields CDR1 LGHDT and CDR2 YNNKEL (reference sequence). The CDR3 bases are TGTGCCAGCAGCCAAGGACTTGTTCTCACCTACGAGCAGTACTTC. It encodes CASSQGLVLTYEQYF.

The J gene is TRBJ2-3, the V gene TRBV5-1; 12 nucleotides align to TRBD2. This CDR3 is built from 16 residues. Germline V gives CDR1 SGHRS, CDR2 YFSETQ. After removal of 4 bases from V and 3 bases from J, the junction contained 6 bases not matched to a gene. The CDR3 here is CASSNTGTSGTDTQYF. CDR3 DNA sequence: TGCGCCAGCAGCAACACCGGGACTAGCGGGACAGATACGCAGTATTTT.